A selection of T cell receptor beta chains follows, all from one sample in a study of metastatic and nonmetastatic thyroid tumors. Via MiXCR, TCRdb re-called the PCR reads. The sample has 75,000 to 95,000 clones; about 12% are singletons. The specimen was blood. These receptors were collected from a female donor with papillary thyroid cancer or a benign thyroid nodule (not recorded which). Some clones in this sample may be carry-over from other donors' samples. CDR3s include the opening cysteine and the closing phenylalanine or tryptophan.

v_gene | CDR3aa
TRBV7-2 | CASSFQSSDTPLNTEAFF
TRBV4-1 | CASSQDLGEPGTHEQYF
TRBV30 | CAFQGGVNTGELFF
TRBV5-1 | CASRLQVNTEAFF
TRBV6-2/TRBV6-3 | CAGSYQGPRGGNIQYF
TRBV2 | CASSIEDRAEQYF
TRBV20-1 | CSADIRTGDEQYF
TRBV7-2 | CASSHRGLAFNEQFF
TRBV6-5 | CASSYLAGGAMSEQFF
TRBV28 | CASSYWGSGDSPLHF
TRBV6-1 | CASSELDRGRDGTKNIQYF
TRBV3-1 | CASSQGQGWVEKLFF
TRBV7-9 | CASSLGATYNEQFF
TRBV5-1 | CASSLGQPIVEQYF
TRBV2 | CASSERSRKDTEAFF
TRBV20-1 | CSARQDTMTGKIHGYTF
TRBV3-1 | CASSHRLTAGNYGYTF
TRBV27 | CASRPLGTVAWGYTF
TRBV12-3/TRBV12-4 | CASSIRLAGKGYQETQYF
TRBV20-1 | CSGRRTGVGEQYF
TRBV28 | CASSLGPQLTYEQYF
TRBV3-1 | CASSQESIAQSTEAFF
TRBV18 | CASSPGLAGGEQFF
TRBV6-2/TRBV6-3 | CASSYGEIYEQYF
TRBV28 | CASMVNTEAFF
TRBV2 | CASRGGTYEAFF
TRBV27 | CASSYQGRQETQYF
TRBV20-1 | CSARDGTGVAEQYF
TRBV6-2/TRBV6-3 | CASSSAGDVDTQYF
TRBV28 | CASSQQGMDEQFF
TRBV27 | CASTGTGGSYEQYF
TRBV2 | CASSSGREASGELFF
TRBV5-8 | CASRITDTQYF
TRBV18 | CASSPYGFTGELFF
TRBV6-1 | CASSEDGTIYGYTF
TRBV19 | CASSSGTSPAPEYF
TRBV6-2/TRBV6-3 | CASSPGRLGTYEQYF
TRBV7-6 | CASSQTSGNTIYF
TRBV20-1 | CSAGELVTDTQYF
TRBV9 | CASSVGARAHEQYF
TRBV28 | CASSLSNRRGPGYTF